The 13 T cell receptor beta chains reported below all come from one sample, sequenced in a study of shared clonotypes between healthy human individuals. Libraries were prepared by immunoSEQ multiplex PCR; TCRdb keeps only in-frame clonotypes and omits some of them. The sample lists over 400,000 clones, about 85% occurring once. Sequencing used PBMCs. The receptors originated from a woman aged 40 to 49 in good health. Some clones in this sample may be carry-over from other donors' samples.

With regard to this clone: Its ends do not fully match the called genes, so a read error is possible. This chain joins TRBV10-3 and TRBJ2-7; 9 bases line up with TRBD1. The CDR3 length is 15 residues. Germline CDR1 reads ENHRY; CDR2 reads SYGVKD. The CDR3 region has the DNA TGTGCCAGCAGTGTGTCCGGGACAGGGTCGTACGAGCAGTACTTC. It encodes CASSVSGTGSYEQYF.

This clone showed up just once. This likely stems from a read error, as it lies one base from a far larger clone. Distinct nucleotide sequences in the sample also encode this CDR3. The genes are TRBV12-5 and TRBJ2-5; weak D call: TRBD1 (5 bases). Trimming left V 1 base short and J 5 bases short, with 17 bases between. Germline lookup yields CDR1 LGHNT and CDR2 FRNRAP. The CDR3 spans 16 residues. The CDR3: CASGLGLLGPSETQYF. CDR3 bases: TGTGCTAGTGGTTTGGGGCTACTGGGGCCTTCTGAGACCCAGTACTTC.

In the case of this clone: This likely stems from a read error, as it lies one base from a far larger clone. The V and J genes are TRBV11-3 and TRBJ2-2; D call uncertain. Germline values: CDR1 SGHNT, CDR2 YENEEA. V was clipped by 1 base and J by 6 bases, with 9 bases between them. The CDR3 runs to 14 residues. The CDR3 sequence is CASSLALTSGELFF. CDR3 coding DNA: TGTGCCAGCAGCTTAGCACTCACCTCCGGGGAGCTGTTTTTT.

The rearrangement joins TRBV28 to TRBJ2-2; possible D gene TRBD2, 6 bases. V shed 2 bases and J shed 6 bases, with 13 bases lying between them. The CDR3 consists of 15 residues. Germline lookup yields CDR1 MDHEN and CDR2 SYDVKM. CDR3 DNA: TGTGCCAGCAGTTTAGGAGGGGTTGGTGCCGGGGAGCTGTTTTTT. Its translation: CASSLGGVGAGELFF.

The chain is built from TRBV5-5 and TRBJ1-2; D unclear. Germline V gene lookup returns CDR1 SGHKS and CDR2 YYEKEE (reference sequence). The CDR3 runs to 15 residues. The V end lost 0 bases, the J end lost 3 bases, and 12 bases lay between the germline ends. This CDR3 is CASSLAPGSHYGYTF. For the CDR3, the DNA is TGTGCCAGCAGCTTGGCCCCCGGCAGCCACTATGGCTACACCTTC.

The CDR3 spells CASLGTGRYEQYF. The CDR3 DNA reads TGTGCCAGCCTTGGGACAGGGAGGTACGAGCAGTACTTC. The chain has TRBV2 and TRBJ2-7, with TRBD1 matching 9 bases. The germline CDR1 and CDR2 sequences are SNHLY and FYNNEI. The J segment lost 4 bases and the V segment lost 8 bases, leaving 6 bases of the junction unmatched. This CDR3 comprises 13 residues.

The CDR3 region is CASIIDLGQPQHF. The CDR3 nucleotides read TGTGCCAGCATCATCGATCTAGGACAGCCCCAGCATTTT. The V and J genes are TRBV6-1 and TRBJ1-5; D is undetermined. This CDR3 is 13 amino acids long. The V end was cut by 7 bases, the J end by 7 bases, with 14 bases between. CDR1 and CDR2 from the germline V gene are MNHNS and SASEGT.

A remark on this clone: A much bigger clone sits one base away, suggesting this may be a read error. The genes are TRBV30 and TRBJ2-1, with D unresolved. Trimming shortened V by 3 bases and J by 9 bases, and 9 bases separated the two germline ends. In germline, CDR1 is GTSNPN, CDR2 SVGIG (reference sequence). The CDR3 consists of 11 residues. CDR3 bases: TGTGCCTGGAGCCTCATGGGTGAGCAGTTCTTC. Its protein product is CAWSLMGEQFF. Full variable domain (outside the CDR3, taken from reference TRBV30 and TRBJ2-1): SQTIHQWPATLVQPVGSPLSLECTVEGTSNPNLYWYRQAAGRGLQLLFYSVGIGQISSEVPQNLSASRPQDRQFILSSKKLLLSDSGFYLCAWSLMGEQFFGPGTRLTVL.

V is TRBV2 and J is TRBJ2-5; 7 bases line up with TRBD2. With 3 bases clipped from V and 4 bases from J, the junction kept 11 bases outside the gene matches. The CDR3 is made up of 16 amino acids. The germline V gene has CDR1 SNHLY and CDR2 FYNNEI. In nucleotides, the CDR3 is TGTGCCAGCAGTGATGGGAGGGGAGGGTCAGGAGAGACCCAGTACTTC. It yields the protein CASSDGRGGSGETQYF.

The chain recombines TRBV28 with TRBJ2-4, with a tentative D call TRBD1 (5 bases). Germline CDR1 is MDHEN and CDR2 is SYDVKM. V dropped 5 bases and J dropped 3 bases, with 17 bases sitting between them. CDR3 length: 16 residues. The CDR3 region is CASSDPLTEYKNIQYF. The DNA for the CDR3 is TGTGCCAGCAGTGACCCATTGACAGAATACAAAAACATTCAGTACTTC.

The CDR3, as DNA: TGTGCCAGCAGTGCCAGGGTTTTCACAGATACGCAGTATTTT. This gives the protein CASSARVFTDTQYF. The chain joins TRBV9 to TRBJ2-3; possibly TRBD1 for D (5 bases). CDR1 is SGDLS and CDR2 is YYNGEE in the germline V gene. This CDR3 has 14 amino acids. Trimming pared 5 bases from V and 2 bases from J, leaving 12 bases between.

Note on this clone: This likely stems from a read error, as it lies one base from a far larger clone. V and J are TRBV28 and TRBJ1-4; D is uncertain. Trimming removed 8 bases at V and 3 bases at J, with 10 bases between. The CDR3 has 13 residues. Per the germline V gene, CDR1 is MDHEN and CDR2 is SYDVKM. The CDR3 coding sequence is TGTGCCAGCGAGGTGGCGGCTAATGAAAAACTGTTTTTT. Its translation: CASEVAANEKLFF.

This clone showed up just a few times. V gene TRBV25-1 combines with J gene TRBJ1-1; 8 nucleotides align to TRBD1. With V trimmed by 4 bases and J by 6 bases, 10 bases remained unmatched. The germline CDR1 and CDR2 sequences are MGHDK and SYGVNS. The CDR3 loop spans 15 amino acids. The DNA of the CDR3 is TGTGCCAGCAGTGCCATGGACAGGGATGACGCTGAAGCTTTCTTT. Amino acids: CASSAMDRDDAEAFF. Drawing the rest from reference TRBV25-1 and TRBJ1-1, the complete variable domain is EADIYQTPRYLVIGTGKKITLECSQTMGHDKMYWYQQDPGMELHLIHYSYGVNSTEKGDLSSESTVSRIRTEHFPLTLESARPSHTSQYLCASSAMDRDDAEAFFGQGTRLTVV.